This T cell receptor (beta chain) was identified in a study of beta chain features in type 1 diabetes. The wider study: Sorted cells from all samples, numbering 100 million to 120 million, were examined. Study findings and constraints: People with Type 1 diabetes carried modestly yet significantly shorter TCRB CDR3s in all four CD4+ subsets.

The investigators reverse transcribed all of the isolated RNA, so they sequenced expressed TCRB transcripts. Mean read depth for naive, central memory and regulatory T cell samples was around 3.5 million reads. Using immunoSEQ multiplex PCR, the repertoire was profiled, and TCRdb retains in-frame clones only, with some absent. The table shows around 310,000 clones, with more than 9.5% occurring only once. Germline CDR1 LNHDA, CDR2 SQIVND (reference sequence). This CDR3 is 13 amino acids long. V was shortened by 2 bases and J by 6 bases, with 8 bases between the two germline ends. Regarding this clone: Antigen specificity is unknown.

Sequencing was done on a sample of naive CD4+ T cells from blood. The chain joins TRBV19 to TRBJ2-1; no clear D. This receptor was taken from a woman in her 30s in good health. CDR3 DNA sequence: TGTGCCAGTAGTATATTCTCCCCCAATGAGCAGTTCTTC. Translated, it gives CASSIFSPNEQFF. The variable domain in full, with the rest retrieved from reference TRBV19 and TRBJ2-1, is DGGITQSPKYLFRKEGQNVTLSCEQNLNHDAMYWYRQDPGQGLRLIYYSQIVNDFQKGDIAEGYSVSREKKESFPLTVTSAQKNPTAFYLCASSIFSPNEQFFGPGTRLTVL.